Included here is one TCR beta chain sequence, with context. The sample comes from a study of long-term antiretroviral therapy in people with HIV. Version v3.0 of the immunoSEQ assay ran at survey level. Clones were sequenced by immunoSEQ multiplex PCR, and TCRdb holds only the in-frame ones, with some missing. The sample has some 30,000 clones; more than 85% are singletons. The sequenced sample was unsorted PBMCs, obtained 3.1 years after starting antiretroviral therapy. This sequence originates from a man aged 18 to 35 with HIV.

DNA for the CDR3: TGTGCCAGCAGGATGGGACAGATCACCGGGGAGCTGTTTTTT. Amino acid sequence: CASRMGQITGELFF. J is TRBJ2-2 and V is TRBV6-1; 7 bases agree with TRBD1. The CDR3 has 14 amino acids. V was clipped by 6 bases and J by 4 bases; unmatched bases: 5. Germline CDR1 MNHNS, CDR2 SASEGT.